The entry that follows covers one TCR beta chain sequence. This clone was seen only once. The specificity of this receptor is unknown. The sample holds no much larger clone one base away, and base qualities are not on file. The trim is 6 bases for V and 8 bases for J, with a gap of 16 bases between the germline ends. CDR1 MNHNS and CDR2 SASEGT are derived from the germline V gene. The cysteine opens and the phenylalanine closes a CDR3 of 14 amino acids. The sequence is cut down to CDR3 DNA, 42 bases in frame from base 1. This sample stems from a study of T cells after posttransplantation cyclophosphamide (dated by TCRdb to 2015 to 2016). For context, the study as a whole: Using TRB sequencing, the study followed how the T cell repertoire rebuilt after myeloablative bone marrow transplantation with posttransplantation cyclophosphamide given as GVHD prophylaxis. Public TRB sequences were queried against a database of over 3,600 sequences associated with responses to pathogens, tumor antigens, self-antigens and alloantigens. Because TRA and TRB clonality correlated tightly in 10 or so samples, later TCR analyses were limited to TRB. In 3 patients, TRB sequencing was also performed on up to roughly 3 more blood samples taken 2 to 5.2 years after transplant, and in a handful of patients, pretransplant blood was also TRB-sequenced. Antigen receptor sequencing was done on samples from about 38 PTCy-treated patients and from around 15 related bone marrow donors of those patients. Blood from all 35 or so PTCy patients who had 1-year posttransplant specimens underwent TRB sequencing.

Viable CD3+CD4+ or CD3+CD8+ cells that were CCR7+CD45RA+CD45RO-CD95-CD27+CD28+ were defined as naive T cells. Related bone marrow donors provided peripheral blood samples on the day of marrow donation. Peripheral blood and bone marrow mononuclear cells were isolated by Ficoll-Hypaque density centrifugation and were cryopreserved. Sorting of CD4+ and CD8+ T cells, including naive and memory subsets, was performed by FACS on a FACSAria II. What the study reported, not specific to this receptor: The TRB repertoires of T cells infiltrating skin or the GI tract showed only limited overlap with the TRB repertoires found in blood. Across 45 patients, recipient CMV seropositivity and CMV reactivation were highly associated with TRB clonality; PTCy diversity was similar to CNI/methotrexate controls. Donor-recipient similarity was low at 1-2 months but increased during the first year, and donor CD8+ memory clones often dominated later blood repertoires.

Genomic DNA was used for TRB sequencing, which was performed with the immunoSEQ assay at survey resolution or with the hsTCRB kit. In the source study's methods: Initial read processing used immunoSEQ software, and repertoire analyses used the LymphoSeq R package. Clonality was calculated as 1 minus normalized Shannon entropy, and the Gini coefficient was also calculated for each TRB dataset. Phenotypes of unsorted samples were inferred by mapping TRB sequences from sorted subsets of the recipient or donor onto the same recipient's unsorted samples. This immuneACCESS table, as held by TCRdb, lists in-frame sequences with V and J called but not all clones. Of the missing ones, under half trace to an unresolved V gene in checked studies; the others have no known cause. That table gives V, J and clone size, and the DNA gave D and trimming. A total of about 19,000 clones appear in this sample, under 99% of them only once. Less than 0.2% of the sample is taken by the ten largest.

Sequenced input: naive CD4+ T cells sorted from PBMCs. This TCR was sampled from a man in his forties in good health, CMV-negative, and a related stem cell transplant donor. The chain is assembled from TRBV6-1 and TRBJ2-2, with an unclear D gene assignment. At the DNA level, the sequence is TGTGCCAGCAGCCAACTCACGAGAGAGGGGGAGCTGTTTTTT. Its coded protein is CASSQLTREGELFF.